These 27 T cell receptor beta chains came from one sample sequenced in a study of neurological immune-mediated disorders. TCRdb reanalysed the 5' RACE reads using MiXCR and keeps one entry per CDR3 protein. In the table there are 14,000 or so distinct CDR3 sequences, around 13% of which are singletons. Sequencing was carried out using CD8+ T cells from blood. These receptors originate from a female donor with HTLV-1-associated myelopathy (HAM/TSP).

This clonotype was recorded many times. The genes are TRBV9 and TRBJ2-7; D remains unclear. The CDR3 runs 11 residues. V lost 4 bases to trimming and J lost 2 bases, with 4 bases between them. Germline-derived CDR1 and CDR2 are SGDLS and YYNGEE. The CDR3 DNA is TGTGCCAGCAGCTTCACCTACGAGCAGTACTTC. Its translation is CASSFTYEQYF.

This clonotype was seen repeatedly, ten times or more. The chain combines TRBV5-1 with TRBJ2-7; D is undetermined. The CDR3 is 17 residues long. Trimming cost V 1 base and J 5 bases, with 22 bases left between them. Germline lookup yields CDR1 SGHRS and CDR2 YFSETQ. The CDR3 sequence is CASSLNLLLRSENEQYF. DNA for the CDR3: TGCGCCAGCAGCTTGAACTTGTTGCTTCGATCCGAGAACGAGCAGTACTTC.

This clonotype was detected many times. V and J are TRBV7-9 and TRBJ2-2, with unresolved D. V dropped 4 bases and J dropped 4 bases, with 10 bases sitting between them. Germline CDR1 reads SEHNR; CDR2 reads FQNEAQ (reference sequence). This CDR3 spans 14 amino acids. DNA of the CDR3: TGTGCCAGCAGCTCAGATAGGACCACCGGGGAGCTGTTTTTT. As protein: CASSSDRTTGELFF.

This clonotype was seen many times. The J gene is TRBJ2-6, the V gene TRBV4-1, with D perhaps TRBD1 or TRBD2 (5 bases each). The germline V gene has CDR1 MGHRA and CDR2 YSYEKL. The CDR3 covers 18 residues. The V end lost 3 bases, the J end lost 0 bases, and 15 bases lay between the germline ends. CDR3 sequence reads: CASSQEPGPGSGANVLTF. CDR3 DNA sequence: TGCGCCAGCAGCCAGGAACCGGGACCTGGCTCTGGGGCCAACGTCCTGACTTTC.

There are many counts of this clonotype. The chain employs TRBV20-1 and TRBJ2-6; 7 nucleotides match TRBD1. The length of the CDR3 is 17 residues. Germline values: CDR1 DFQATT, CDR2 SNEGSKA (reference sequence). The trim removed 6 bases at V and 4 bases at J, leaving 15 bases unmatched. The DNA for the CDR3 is TGCAGTGCCTCCTCGACAGGGTCCCACGCCGGGGCCAACGTCCTGACTTTC. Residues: CSASSTGSHAGANVLTF.

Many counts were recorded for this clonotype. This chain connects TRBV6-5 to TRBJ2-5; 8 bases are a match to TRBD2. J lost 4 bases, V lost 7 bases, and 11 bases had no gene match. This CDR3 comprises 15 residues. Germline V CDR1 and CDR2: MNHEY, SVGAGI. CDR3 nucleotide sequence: TGTGCCAGCACTCCACTAGCGGCCAAAGGAGAGACCCAGTACTTC. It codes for CASTPLAAKGETQYF.

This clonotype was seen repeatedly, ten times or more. The CDR3 loop is CASRPPTGEYNEQFF. CDR3 in DNA: TGTGCCAGCAGACCCCCCACCGGTGAATACAATGAGCAGTTCTTC. The chain links TRBV6-2 or TRBV6-3 to TRBJ2-1; D unclear. This CDR3 has 15 residues. Germline loops: CDR1 MNHEY, CDR2 SVGEGT. The ends were cut back, 6 bases at V and 4 bases at J, with 16 bases in the middle.

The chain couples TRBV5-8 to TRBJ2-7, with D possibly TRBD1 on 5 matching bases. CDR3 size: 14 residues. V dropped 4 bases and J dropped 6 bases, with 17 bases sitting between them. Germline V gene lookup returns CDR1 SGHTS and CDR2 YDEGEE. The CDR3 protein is CASSLGHLRVEQYF. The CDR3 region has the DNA TGTGCCAGCAGCCTTGGACACCTCCGGGTCGAGCAGTACTTC.

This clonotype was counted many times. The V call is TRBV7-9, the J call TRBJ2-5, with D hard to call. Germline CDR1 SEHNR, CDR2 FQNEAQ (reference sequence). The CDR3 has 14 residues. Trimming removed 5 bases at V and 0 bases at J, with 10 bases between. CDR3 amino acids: CASSPTAHQETQYF. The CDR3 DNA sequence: TGTGCCAGCAGCCCCACTGCACACCAAGAGACCCAGTACTTC.

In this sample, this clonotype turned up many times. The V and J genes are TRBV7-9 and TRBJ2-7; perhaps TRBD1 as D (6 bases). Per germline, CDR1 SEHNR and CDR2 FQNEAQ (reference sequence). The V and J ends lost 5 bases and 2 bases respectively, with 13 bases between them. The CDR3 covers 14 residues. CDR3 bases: TGTGCCAGCAGCACACAGGGCTTCGCCTACGAGCAGTACTTC. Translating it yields CASSTQGFAYEQYF.

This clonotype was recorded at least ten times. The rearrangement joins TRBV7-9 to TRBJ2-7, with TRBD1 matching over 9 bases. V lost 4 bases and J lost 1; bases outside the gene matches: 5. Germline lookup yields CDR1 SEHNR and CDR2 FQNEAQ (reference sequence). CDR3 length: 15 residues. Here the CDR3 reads CASSSGTGMSYEQYF. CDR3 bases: TGTGCCAGCAGCTCGGGGACAGGGATGTCCTACGAGCAGTACTTC.

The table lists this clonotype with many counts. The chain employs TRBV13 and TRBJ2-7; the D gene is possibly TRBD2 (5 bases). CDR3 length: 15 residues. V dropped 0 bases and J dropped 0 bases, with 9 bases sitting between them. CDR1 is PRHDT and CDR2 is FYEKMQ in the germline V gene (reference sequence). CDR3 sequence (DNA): TGTGCCAGCAGCTTAGGCGCAGGAGGCTCCTACGAGCAGTACTTC. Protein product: CASSLGAGGSYEQYF.

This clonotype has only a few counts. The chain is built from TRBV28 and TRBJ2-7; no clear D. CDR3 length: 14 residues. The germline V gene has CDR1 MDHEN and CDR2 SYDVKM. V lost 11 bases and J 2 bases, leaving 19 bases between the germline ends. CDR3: CALSAYPTTYEQYF. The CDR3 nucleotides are TGTGCCCTGAGCGCCTACCCGACGACCTACGAGCAGTACTTC.

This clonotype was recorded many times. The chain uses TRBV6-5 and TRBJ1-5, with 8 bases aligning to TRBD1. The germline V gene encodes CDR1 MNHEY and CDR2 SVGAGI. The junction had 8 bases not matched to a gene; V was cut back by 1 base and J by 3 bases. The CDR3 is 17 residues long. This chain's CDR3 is CASSYYRDRGSNQPQHF. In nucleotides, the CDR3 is TGTGCCAGCAGTTACTACCGTGACAGGGGATCCAATCAGCCCCAGCATTTT.

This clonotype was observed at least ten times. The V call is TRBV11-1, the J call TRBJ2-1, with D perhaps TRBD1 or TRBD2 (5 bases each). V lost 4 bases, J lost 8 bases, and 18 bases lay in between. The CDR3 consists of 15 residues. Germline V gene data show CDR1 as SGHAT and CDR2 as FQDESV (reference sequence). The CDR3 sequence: CASSSPAGAWYEQFF. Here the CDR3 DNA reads TGTGCCAGCAGCTCCCCGGCCGGGGCGTGGTATGAGCAGTTCTTC.

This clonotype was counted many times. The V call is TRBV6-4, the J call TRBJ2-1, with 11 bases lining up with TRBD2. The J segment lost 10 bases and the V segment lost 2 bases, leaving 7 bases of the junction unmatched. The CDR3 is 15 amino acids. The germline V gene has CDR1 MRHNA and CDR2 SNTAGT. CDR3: CASSDSSGGASEQFF. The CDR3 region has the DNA TGTGCCAGCAGTGACAGTAGCGGGGGGGCATCCGAGCAGTTCTTC.

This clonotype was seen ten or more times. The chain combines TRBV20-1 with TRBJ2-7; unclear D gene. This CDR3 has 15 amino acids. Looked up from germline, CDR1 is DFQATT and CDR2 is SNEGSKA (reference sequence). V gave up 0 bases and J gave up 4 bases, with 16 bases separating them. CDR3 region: CSARDADSPLYEQYF. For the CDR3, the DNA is TGCAGTGCTAGAGATGCCGACTCGCCCTTATACGAGCAGTACTTC.

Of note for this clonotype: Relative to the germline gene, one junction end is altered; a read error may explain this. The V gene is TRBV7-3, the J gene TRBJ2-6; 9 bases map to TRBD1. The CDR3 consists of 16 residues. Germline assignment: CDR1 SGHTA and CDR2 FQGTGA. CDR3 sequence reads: CVSSSGQGYGANVLTF. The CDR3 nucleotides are TGTGTCAGCAGCTCCGGACAGGGGTATGGGGCCAACGTCCTGACTTTC.

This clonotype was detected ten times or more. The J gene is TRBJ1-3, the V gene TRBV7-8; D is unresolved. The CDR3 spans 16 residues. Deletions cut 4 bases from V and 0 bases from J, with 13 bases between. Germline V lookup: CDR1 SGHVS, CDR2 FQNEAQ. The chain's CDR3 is CASSYAPASSGNTIYF. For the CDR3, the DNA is TGTGCCAGCAGCTACGCCCCGGCGAGCTCTGGAAACACCATATATTTT.

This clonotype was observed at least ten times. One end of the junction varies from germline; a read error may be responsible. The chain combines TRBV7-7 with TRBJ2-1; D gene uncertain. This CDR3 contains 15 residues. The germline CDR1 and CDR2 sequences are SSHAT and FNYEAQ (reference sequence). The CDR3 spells CASSPDAGSYNEQFF. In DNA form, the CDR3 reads TGTGCTAGCAGCCCCGACGCAGGCTCCTACAATGAGCAGTTCTTC.

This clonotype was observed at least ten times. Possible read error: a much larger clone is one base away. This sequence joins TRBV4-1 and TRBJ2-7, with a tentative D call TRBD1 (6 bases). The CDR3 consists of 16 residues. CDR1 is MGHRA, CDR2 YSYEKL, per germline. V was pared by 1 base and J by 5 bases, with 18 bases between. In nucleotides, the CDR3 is TGCGCCAGCAGCCAAGCCCCCGGGACATGGGTCCACGAGCAGTACTTC. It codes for CASSQAPGTWVHEQYF.

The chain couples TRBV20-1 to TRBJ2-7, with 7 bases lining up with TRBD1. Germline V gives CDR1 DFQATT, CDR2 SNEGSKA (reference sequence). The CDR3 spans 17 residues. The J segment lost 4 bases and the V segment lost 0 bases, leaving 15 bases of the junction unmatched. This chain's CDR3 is CSARDIRGTGQSYEQYF. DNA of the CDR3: TGCAGTGCTAGAGATATCAGGGGTACGGGACAGTCTTACGAGCAGTACTTC.

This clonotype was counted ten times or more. CDR3 DNA: TGTGCCAGCAGTTCCCGGACTAGCGGGCCTGACTACGAGCAGTACTTC. Amino acids: CASSSRTSGPDYEQYF. The V and J genes are TRBV27 and TRBJ2-7, with 11 bases lining up with TRBD2. Germline CDR1 is MNHEY and CDR2 is SMNVEV (reference sequence). Trimming took 4 bases from V and 3 from J; bases not matched to a gene: 8. The CDR3 runs to 16 residues.

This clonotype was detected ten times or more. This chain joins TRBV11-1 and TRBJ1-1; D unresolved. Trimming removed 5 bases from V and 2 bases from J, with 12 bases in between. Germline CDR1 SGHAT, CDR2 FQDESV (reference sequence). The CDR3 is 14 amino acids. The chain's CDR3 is CASSPTSINTEAFF. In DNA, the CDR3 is TGTGCCAGCAGCCCGACATCTATTAACACTGAAGCTTTCTTT.

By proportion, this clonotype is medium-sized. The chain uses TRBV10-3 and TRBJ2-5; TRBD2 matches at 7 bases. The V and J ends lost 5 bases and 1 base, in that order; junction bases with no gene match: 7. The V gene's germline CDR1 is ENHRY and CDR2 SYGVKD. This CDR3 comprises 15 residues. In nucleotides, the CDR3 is TGTGCCATCAGTTTAAGAGCGGGGACCCAAGAGACCCAGTACTTC. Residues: CAISLRAGTQETQYF.

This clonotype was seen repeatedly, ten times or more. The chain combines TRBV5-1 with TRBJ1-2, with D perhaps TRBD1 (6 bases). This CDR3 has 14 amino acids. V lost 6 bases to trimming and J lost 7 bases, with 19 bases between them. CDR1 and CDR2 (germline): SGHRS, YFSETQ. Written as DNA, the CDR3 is TGCGCCAGCAAACCCGGTGGACAGTTTTCTGGCTACACCTTC. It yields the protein CASKPGGQFSGYTF.

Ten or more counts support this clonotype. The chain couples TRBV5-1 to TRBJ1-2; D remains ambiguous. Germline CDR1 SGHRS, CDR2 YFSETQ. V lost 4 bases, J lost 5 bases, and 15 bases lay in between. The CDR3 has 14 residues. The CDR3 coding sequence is TGCGCCAGCAGCCTCCCCACAGATAATTATGGCTACACCTTC. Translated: CASSLPTDNYGYTF.